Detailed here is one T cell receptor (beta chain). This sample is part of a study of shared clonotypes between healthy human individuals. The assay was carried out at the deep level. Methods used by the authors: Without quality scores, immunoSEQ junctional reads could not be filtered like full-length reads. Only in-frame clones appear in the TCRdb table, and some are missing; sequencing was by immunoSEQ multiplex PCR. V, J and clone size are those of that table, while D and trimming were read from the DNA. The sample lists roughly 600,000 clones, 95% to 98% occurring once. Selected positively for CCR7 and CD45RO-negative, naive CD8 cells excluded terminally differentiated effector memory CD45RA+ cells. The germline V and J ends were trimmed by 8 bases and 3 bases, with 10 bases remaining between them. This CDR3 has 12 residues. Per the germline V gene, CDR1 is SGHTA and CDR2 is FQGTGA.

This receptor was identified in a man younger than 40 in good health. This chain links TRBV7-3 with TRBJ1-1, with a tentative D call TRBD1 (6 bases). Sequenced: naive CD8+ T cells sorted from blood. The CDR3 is CASQGSHTEAFF. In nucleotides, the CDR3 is TGTGCCAGCCAGGGGTCGCACACTGAAGCTTTCTTT.